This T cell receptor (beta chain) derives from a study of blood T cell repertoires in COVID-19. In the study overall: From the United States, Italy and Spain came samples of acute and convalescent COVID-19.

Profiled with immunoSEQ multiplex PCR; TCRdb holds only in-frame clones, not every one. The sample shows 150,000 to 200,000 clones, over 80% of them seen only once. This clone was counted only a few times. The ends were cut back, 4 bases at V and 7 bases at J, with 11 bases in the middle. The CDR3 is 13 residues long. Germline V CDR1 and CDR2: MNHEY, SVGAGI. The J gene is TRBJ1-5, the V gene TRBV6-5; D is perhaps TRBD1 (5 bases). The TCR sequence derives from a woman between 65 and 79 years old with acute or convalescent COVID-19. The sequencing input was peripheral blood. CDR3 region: CASSFGGDQPQHF. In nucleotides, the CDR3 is TGTGCCAGCAGTTTTGGGGGGGACCAGCCCCAGCATTTT.